The 11 T cell receptor beta chains in this list originate from one sample, sequenced in a study of metastatic and nonmetastatic thyroid tumors. TCRdb re-clonotyped the PCR reads via MiXCR. The sample lists 60,000 to 75,000 clones, 4% to 4.5% occurring once. There were no patients who had received any treatment before thyroid surgery. Sequenced: blood. These receptors came from a female donor with papillary thyroid cancer or a benign thyroid nodule (not recorded which). Some clones in this sample may be carry-over from other donors' samples.

This clone was recorded at least ten times. This chain uses TRBV6-1 with TRBJ2-1, with D possibly being TRBD2 (5 bases). This CDR3 comprises 13 residues. Per the germline V gene, CDR1 is MNHNS and CDR2 is SASEGT. V was clipped by 7 bases and J by 5 bases, with 12 bases between them. The CDR3: CASTNRRNNEQFF. CDR3 nucleotide sequence: TGTGCCAGCACTAATCGGAGGAACAATGAGCAGTTCTTC.

This clone was observed many times. In the same sample, other DNA sequences code for this CDR3. The J gene is TRBJ2-2, the V gene TRBV20-1; 8 nucleotides align to TRBD1. CDR3 size: 14 residues. Germline-derived CDR1 and CDR2 are DFQATT and SNEGSKA (reference sequence). Trimming cost V 5 bases and J 5 bases; bases outside gene matches: 7. CDR3 bases: TGCAGTGCTGTGCCAGGGGGCGGAACCGGGGAGCTGTTTTTT. Translated: CSAVPGGGTGELFF.

There are many counts of this clone. The rearrangement uses TRBV19 and TRBJ1-5, with 8 bases identical to TRBD1. CDR3 length equals 14 residues. Trimming cost V 4 bases and J 4 bases; bases outside gene matches: 3. CDR1 and CDR2 from the germline V gene are LNHDA and SQIVND (reference sequence). The CDR3 loop reads CASSTTGENQPQHF. As DNA, the CDR3 is TGTGCCAGTAGTACGACAGGGGAGAATCAGCCCCAGCATTTT.

In this sample, this clone turned up a few times. The J gene is TRBJ2-5, the V gene TRBV6-2 or TRBV6-3; 9 positions match TRBD2. Germline V lookup: CDR1 MNHEY, CDR2 SVGEGT. The junction had 12 bases not matched to a gene; V was cut back by 2 bases and J by 8 bases. There are 16 residues in the CDR3. The CDR3 nucleotides read TGTGCCAGCAGTTACCAGTGTGGGCGGGGGGGAGATACCCAGTACTTC. Amino acids: CASSYQCGRGGDTQYF.

This clone was seen many times. J is TRBJ2-7 and V is TRBV4-1; D not certain. Trimming stripped 0 bases from V and 3 bases from J, with 12 bases between. CDR1 is MGHRA and CDR2 is YSYEKL in the germline V gene. This CDR3 has 15 amino acids. The CDR3 DNA sequence: TGCGCCAGCAGCCAAGATGAGCGTTCCAACTACGAGCAGTACTTC. This sequence encodes CASSQDERSNYEQYF.

This clone came up many times. This sequence joins TRBV7-9 and TRBJ2-2; TRBD2 is a possible D gene (5 bases). Per the germline V gene, CDR1 is SEHNR and CDR2 is FQNEAQ (reference sequence). The CDR3 covers 15 residues. V was cut by 6 bases and J by 2 bases, with 13 bases left in between. CDR3 coding DNA: TGTGCCAGCAGTCCCGCAGCGGCCAACACCGGGGAGCTGTTTTTT. This gives the protein CASSPAAANTGELFF.

This clone was recorded at least ten times. The chain links TRBV20-1 to TRBJ2-1, with TRBD2 identical over 10 bases. V shed 7 bases and J 0 bases; nucleotides not matched to a gene: 12. The germline gives CDR1 DFQATT, CDR2 SNEGSKA (reference sequence). This CDR3 has 17 amino acids. CDR3 sequence reads: CSVTGLALSSSYNEQFF. CDR3 DNA: TGCAGTGTAACGGGACTAGCGCTATCGAGCTCCTACAATGAGCAGTTCTTC.

This clone showed up many times. The chain employs TRBV5-1 and TRBJ1-6; TRBD1 is a possible D gene (5 bases). Trimming left V 5 bases short and J 7 bases short, with 10 bases between. This CDR3 has 13 residues. The germline gives CDR1 SGHRS, CDR2 YFSETQ. The CDR3 sequence is CASRFGQNSPLHF. The CDR3, as DNA: TGCGCCAGCAGATTCGGACAAAATTCACCCCTCCACTTT.

This clone was recorded at least ten times. V gene TRBV7-3 combines with J gene TRBJ2-1, with 9 bases lining up with TRBD2. This CDR3 contains 15 residues. Germline CDR1 SGHTA, CDR2 FQGTGA. Trimming cost V 5 bases and J 3 bases; bases outside gene matches: 5. CDR3 loop: CASSAQAGGYNEQFF. The CDR3 DNA follows: TGTGCCAGCAGCGCCCAAGCGGGAGGCTACAATGAGCAGTTCTTC.

This clone appeared many times. The V gene is TRBV3-1, the J gene TRBJ2-7; 10 bases match TRBD2. The CDR3 is made up of 17 amino acids. Trimming cost V 0 bases and J 4 bases; bases outside gene matches: 9. CDR1 is LGHDT, CDR2 YNNKEL, per germline (reference sequence). As DNA, the CDR3 is TGTGCCAGCAGCCAAGATCGAACTAGCGGGACTTATTACGAGCAGTACTTC. It yields the protein CASSQDRTSGTYYEQYF.

The chain uses TRBV11-3 and TRBJ1-2; 9 bases agree with TRBD1. The CDR3 has 17 residues. Germline CDR1 reads SGHNT; CDR2 reads YENEEA. V was pared by 5 bases and J by 7 bases, with 17 bases of the junction left unmatched. The CDR3 DNA reads as TGTGCCAGCAGCCTAGGGACAGGGTCAGGTTACGGTGGTGGCTACACCTTC. Translated: CASSLGTGSGYGGGYTF.